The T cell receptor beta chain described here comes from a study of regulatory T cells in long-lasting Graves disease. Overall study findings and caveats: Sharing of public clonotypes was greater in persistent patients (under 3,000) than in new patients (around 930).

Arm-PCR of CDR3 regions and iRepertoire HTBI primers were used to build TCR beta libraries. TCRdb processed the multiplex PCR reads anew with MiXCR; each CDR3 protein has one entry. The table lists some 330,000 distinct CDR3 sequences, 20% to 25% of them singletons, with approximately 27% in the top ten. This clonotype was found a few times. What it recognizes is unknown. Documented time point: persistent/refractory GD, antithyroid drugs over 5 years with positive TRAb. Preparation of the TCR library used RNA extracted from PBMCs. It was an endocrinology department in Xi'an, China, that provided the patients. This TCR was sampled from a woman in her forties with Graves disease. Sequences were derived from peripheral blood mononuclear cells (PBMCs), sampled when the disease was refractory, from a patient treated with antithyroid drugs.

The CDR3 DNA reads TGTGCCTGGAGTGTACTGCGGCCGAATGAAAAACTGTTTTTT. This codes for CAWSVLRPNEKLFF. This rearrangement joins TRBV30 to TRBJ1-4, with no clear D. The V end lost 0 bases, the J end lost 5 bases, and 10 bases lay between the germline ends. The CDR3 has 14 amino acids. The germline gives CDR1 GTSNPN, CDR2 SVGIG (reference sequence).